What follows is one T cell receptor (beta chain) and its context. Once RNA had been extracted, it was reverse transcribed into cDNA to act as the sequencing template. The table came from immunoSEQ multiplex PCR; TCRdb's copy has only in-frame clones and leaves some out. This sample has some 210,000 clones; about 53% occur once, and the top ten carry over 0.4%. The V end was cut by 2 bases, the J end by 9 bases, with 27 bases between. This CDR3 spans 18 amino acids. The germline CDR1 and CDR2 sequences are SGHRS and YFSETQ. The sample belongs to a study of CD8+ T cells in alopecia areata. The sequencing here drew on CD4+ T cells sorted from blood, taken at week 0. This sequence joins TRBV5-1 and TRBJ2-1; D might be TRBD1 (6 bases). The TCR originated in a human donor with alopecia areata. The CDR3 bases are TGCGCCAGCAGCTTCGGACGGGGTCCTCGGCGACAAGGGGGTGAGCAGTTCTTC. Translating gives CASSFGRGPRRQGGEQFF.